These T cell receptor beta chains were read from a single sample in a study of blood T cell repertoires in COVID-19. Only in-frame clones appear in the TCRdb table, and some are missing; sequencing was by immunoSEQ multiplex PCR. The sample yields around 56,000 clones, about 70% seen once. Specimen: peripheral blood. The source is a woman aged 50 to 60 with active or convalescent COVID-19. Both conserved end residues are part of each CDR3. D genes are given only for firm matches. Clone size is not always given. Where it is, it says once, few, many or a class for expanded clones.

D gene,V gene,J gene,CDR3 length,clone size,CDR3 protein,CDR3 DNA
TRBD2,TRBV4-1,TRBJ2-1,16,NA,CASRGIAGGLYNEQFF,TGCGCCAGCAGAGGCATAGCGGGAGGCCTCTACAATGAGCAGTTCTTC
NA,TRBV28,TRBJ1-2,14,NA,CASTGSGVNYGYTF,TGTGCCAGCACCGGCTCGGGGGTTAACTATGGCTACACCTTC
TRBD1,TRBV19,TRBJ1-5,15,NA,CASSISDREAQPQHF,TGTGCCAGTAGTATTTCAGACAGGGAAGCTCAGCCCCAGCATTTT
TRBD1,TRBV11-2,TRBJ1-2,13,NA,CASSTGQNYGYTF,TGTGCCAGCAGCACGGGACAGAACTATGGCTACACCTTC
TRBD2,TRBV19,TRBJ2-2,15,NA,CASERLAGYTGELFF,TGTGCCAGTGAACGACTAGCGGGTTACACCGGGGAGCTGTTTTTT
TRBD2,TRBV6-4,TRBJ2-5,14,NA,CASSSAGAGETQYF,TGTGCCAGCAGTTCAGCGGGAGCTGGCGAGACCCAGTACTTC
TRBD1,TRBV15,TRBJ1-5,14,NA,CATSTGQDNQPQHF,TGTGCCACCAGCACCGGACAGGATAATCAGCCCCAGCATTTT
TRBD2,TRBV7-6,TRBJ2-3,16,NA,CASSPLTSGETDTQYF,TGTGCCAGCAGCCCACTGACTAGCGGGGAAACAGATACGCAGTATTTT
TRBD2,TRBV9,TRBJ2-3,13,NA,CASSALTSGRRYF,TGTGCCAGCAGCGCCCTAACTAGCGGCCGCCGGTATTTT
NA,TRBV14,TRBJ2-5,13,NA,CASSRGLQETQYF,TGTGCCAGCAGCCGAGGACTGCAAGAGACCCAGTACTTC
NA,TRBV7-9,TRBJ2-3,17,NA,CASSLGSTGEGADTQYF,TGTGCCAGCAGCTTAGGCTCGACAGGGGAGGGCGCAGATACGCAGTATTTT
NA,TRBV29-1,TRBJ1-5,13,NA,CSVRTDSNQPQHF,TGCAGCGTTAGGACAGATAGCAATCAGCCCCAGCATTTT
TRBD2,TRBV10-1,TRBJ2-1,14,few,CASTGTSGLREQFF,TGCGCCAGCACCGGGACTAGCGGTTTGAGAGAGCAGTTCTTC
TRBD2,TRBV10-3,TRBJ2-3,15,NA,CAISGASGGRDTQYF,TGTGCCATCAGTGGGGCTAGCGGGGGCCGAGATACGCAGTATTTT
NA,TRBV5-1,TRBJ2-2,16,NA,CASSLVSGPNTGELFF,TGCGCCAGCAGCTTGGTTTCAGGGCCGAACACCGGGGAGCTGTTTTTT
NA,TRBV30,TRBJ1-6,19,NA,CAWSVSHFTGSSYNSPLHF,TGTGCCTGGAGTGTAAGCCACTTCACAGGGAGCTCCTATAATTCACCCCTCCACTTT
TRBD1,TRBV5-6,TRBJ1-2,15,once,CASSLRSRGFYGYTF,TGTGCCAGCAGCCTCAGAAGCAGGGGGTTCTATGGCTACACCTTC
NA,TRBV19,TRBJ2-1,15,NA,CASSIDRYSYNEQFF,TGTGCCAGTAGTATAGACCGGTACTCCTACAATGAGCAGTTCTTC
NA,TRBV9,TRBJ1-2,15,NA,CASSVVGSPNYGYTF,TGTGCCAGCAGCGTAGTGGGCTCACCTAACTATGGCTACACCTTC
TRBD1,TRBV3-1/TRBV3-2,TRBJ1-6,15,NA,CASSQDGTENSPLHF,TGTGCCAGCAGCCAAGACGGGACAGAGAATTCACCCCTCCACTTT
TRBD2,TRBV5-4,TRBJ2-7,16,NA,CASSLAGGLAGLEQYF,TGTGCCAGCAGCTTGGCCGGGGGACTAGCGGGACTCGAGCAGTACTTC
TRBD1,TRBV5-1,TRBJ2-5,15,NA,CASSVQGGVGETQYF,TGCGCCAGCAGCGTACAGGGGGGCGTGGGAGAGACCCAGTACTTC